Listed below are T cell receptor beta chains from one sample, sequenced in a study of blood T cell repertoires in COVID-19. Some clones are missing from TCRdb's copy, which holds only in-frame ones; the method was immunoSEQ multiplex PCR. The sample yields a few hundred thousand clones, 88% seen once. The sequencing sample was made of PBMCs or T cells enriched from blood (not recorded which). The receptors were sampled from a woman in her twenties or thirties who had recovered from COVID-19. Both conserved end residues are part of each CDR3. The order of the fields is D gene, clone size, V gene, J gene, CDR3 protein, CDR3 DNA. A D gene is named only where the DNA matches it firmly. Some rows mark clone size as missing; the rest say once, few, many or name a class of expanded clone.

>.|.|TRBV7-2|TRBJ1-1
CASSAELYTEAFF
TGTGCCAGCAGCGCGGAACTGTACACTGAAGCTTTCTTT
>.|.|TRBV7-2|TRBJ1-6
CASSLLQGSGSPLHF
TGTGCCAGCAGCTTATTGCAGGGGTCTGGGTCACCCCTCCACTTT
>TRBD2|.|TRBV7-6|TRBJ2-7
CASSPWERGSYEQYF
TGTGCCAGCAGCCCGTGGGAGCGGGGCTCCTACGAGCAGTACTTC
>.|.|TRBV4-3|TRBJ2-1
CASSPKEGASSYNEQFF
TGCGCCAGCAGCCCTAAGGAGGGCGCTAGCTCCTACAATGAGCAGTTCTTC
>.|.|TRBV28|TRBJ2-3
CASSSTREGTDTQYF
TGTGCCAGCAGTTCCACCAGGGAAGGAACAGATACGCAGTATTTT
>TRBD1|.|TRBV6-2/TRBV6-3|TRBJ2-2
CASSYPITTGAVYTGELFF
TGTGCCAGCAGTTACCCCATCACAACAGGGGCAGTTTACACCGGGGAGCTGTTTTTT
>TRBD1|.|TRBV10-3|TRBJ1-2
CAIRAQGDVGYGYTF
TGTGCCATCAGGGCACAGGGGGACGTAGGGTATGGCTACACCTTC
>.|.|TRBV7-9|TRBJ2-7
CASSGRDTYEQYF
TGTGCCAGCAGCGGCCGGGACACCTACGAGCAGTACTTC
>.|.|TRBV11-1|TRBJ2-5
CASRSSWEYQETQYF
TGTGCCAGCAGGTCCTCTTGGGAGTACCAAGAGACCCAGTACTTC
>.|.|TRBV6-5|TRBJ2-7
CASSPVAYEQYF
TGTGCCAGCAGTCCCGTTGCCTACGAGCAGTACTTC
>.|.|TRBV6-1|TRBJ1-6
CASSERGGSYNSPLHF
TGTGCCAGCAGTGAACGGGGAGGCTCCTATAATTCACCCCTCCACTTT
>.|.|TRBV20-1|TRBJ1-1
CSASIDVALLNTEAFF
TGCAGTGCTAGTATTGACGTAGCCCTCTTGAACACTGAAGCTTTCTTT
>TRBD2|.|TRBV30|TRBJ2-7
CAWTRGGVLYEQYF
TGTGCCTGGACCCGGGGGGGGGTACTCTACGAGCAGTACTTC
>TRBD1|.|TRBV6-5|TRBJ2-7
CASSPRQGAYEQYF
TGTGCCAGCAGTCCTCGACAGGGGGCTTACGAGCAGTACTTC
>TRBD1|.|TRBV9|TRBJ1-4
CASSIGTGGALNEKLFF
TGTGCCAGCAGTATCGGGACAGGGGGCGCATTGAATGAAAAACTGTTTTTT
>.|once|TRBV10-2|TRBJ1-1
CASSWTAKNTEAFF
TGCGCCAGCAGTTGGACAGCGAAGAACACTGAAGCTTTCTTT
>.|.|TRBV6-2/TRBV6-3|TRBJ2-4
CASSGDSRGKNIQYF
TGTGCCAGCAGTGGAGACAGTCGAGGCAAAAACATTCAGTACTTC
>TRBD2|.|TRBV28|TRBJ2-7
CASTPRQGGTSEQYF
TGTGCCAGCACCCCCCGCCAGGGAGGGACTAGCGAGCAGTACTTC
>.|.|TRBV30|TRBJ2-1
CAWSVPDSYQYNEQFF
TGTGCCTGGAGTGTACCGGACAGCTACCAATACAATGAGCAGTTCTTC
>.|.|TRBV5-4|TRBJ2-3
CASSSPIFGAPTDTQYF
TGTGCCAGCAGCTCGCCTATTTTTGGGGCACCCACAGATACGCAGTATTTT
>TRBD2|.|TRBV28|TRBJ2-7
CASSSKSSGRGEQYF
TGTGCCAGCAGTTCTAAATCTAGCGGGAGGGGGGAGCAGTACTTC
>.|.|TRBV7-9|TRBJ1-5
CASSLGRHQPQHF
TGTGCCAGCAGCCTAGGGAGGCATCAGCCCCAGCATTTT
>TRBD1|once|TRBV14|TRBJ2-7
CASSQLTGGLYEQYF
TGTGCCAGCAGCCAATTGACAGGGGGCCTCTACGAGCAGTACTTC
>.|.|TRBV5-3|TRBJ1-1
CAREPGNMNTEAFF
TGTGCCAGAGAACCCGGGAACATGAACACTGAAGCTTTCTTT
>.|.|TRBV6-5|TRBJ2-3
CASRFGGDTQYF
TGTGCCAGCAGATTCGGCGGGGATACGCAGTATTTT
>TRBD2|.|TRBV7-2|TRBJ2-7
CASKLAGASYEQYF
TGTGCCAGCAAATTAGCGGGAGCCTCCTACGAGCAGTACTTC
>.|.|TRBV7-2|TRBJ1-5
CASSRRGNGNQPQHF
TGTGCCAGCAGCCGTCGGGGTAACGGCAATCAGCCCCAGCATTTT
>TRBD2|few|TRBV5-4|TRBJ2-1
CASSFPAGGINEQFF
TGTGCCAGCAGCTTCCCAGCGGGGGGGATCAATGAGCAGTTCTTC
>TRBD2|.|TRBV27|TRBJ2-1
CASLPTSGGRVEQFF
TGTGCCAGCCTACCAACTAGCGGGGGAAGGGTCGAGCAGTTCTTC
>.|.|TRBV19|TRBJ2-7
CASSKGRWESEQYF
TGTGCCAGTAGTAAGGGTAGGTGGGAGAGCGAGCAGTACTTC
>.|few|TRBV12-3/TRBV12-4|TRBJ2-1
CASKGGFISEQFF
TGTGCCAGCAAAGGCGGTTTCATCAGTGAGCAGTTCTTC
>.|.|TRBV11-3|TRBJ1-1
CASSLSHPGGSTEAFF
TGTGCCAGCAGCTTATCACACCCTGGAGGTTCGACTGAAGCTTTCTTT
>.|.|TRBV14|TRBJ2-7
CASSQPGLSYEQYF
TGTGCCAGCAGCCAGCCGGGTCTTTCCTACGAGCAGTACTTC
>.|.|TRBV4-1|TRBJ2-1
CASSLTPPGLKNNEQFF
TGCGCCAGCAGCCTTACACCTCCGGGACTCAAAAACAATGAGCAGTTCTTC
>.|.|TRBV24-1|TRBJ1-5
CATSDVARDTLRHF
TGTGCCACCAGTGATGTGGCCCGGGACACACTGAGGCATTTT
>.|.|TRBV3-1/TRBV3-2|TRBJ2-5
CASGSGWYQETQYF
TGTGCCAGCGGGAGCGGGTGGTACCAAGAGACCCAGTACTTC
>.|.|TRBV6-5|TRBJ1-5
CASSYGRNQPQHF
TGTGCCAGCAGTTATGGGAGGAATCAGCCCCAGCATTTT